These T cell receptor beta chains were read from a single sample in a study of blood T cell repertoires in COVID-19. The repertoire was sequenced with immunoSEQ multiplex PCR; TCRdb's copy has only in-frame clones and lacks some. The sample lists some 100,000 clones; 80% to 90% were seen once. Material for sequencing was peripheral blood. Receptors were obtained from a man in his 70s who had recovered from COVID-19. Both conserved end residues are part of each CDR3. Fields, in order: CDR3 protein, CDR3 DNA, D gene, J gene, V gene, clone size. D genes are given only for firm matches. Clone size is shown for a subset of rows, as once, few, many or a class of expanded clone.

cdr3_aa: CATTGFATNEKLFF
cdr3_nt: TGTGCCACCACAGGGTTTGCAACTAATGAAAAACTGTTTTTT
d_call: -
j_call: TRBJ1-4
v_call: TRBV15
clone_size: -

cdr3_aa: CASSPLLVDTQYF
cdr3_nt: TGCGCCAGCAGCCCCCTACTGGTAGATACGCAGTATTTT
d_call: -
j_call: TRBJ2-3
v_call: TRBV4-3
clone_size: -

cdr3_aa: CASSLSGGDSPLHF
cdr3_nt: TGCGCCAGCAGCTTATCAGGGGGTGACTCACCCCTCCACTTT
d_call: TRBD1
j_call: TRBJ1-6
v_call: TRBV5-1
clone_size: -

cdr3_aa: CATLLGDRGLGAGANVLTF
cdr3_nt: TGTGCCACCTTACTGGGGGACAGGGGGCTGGGTGCTGGGGCCAACGTCCTGACTTTC
d_call: TRBD1
j_call: TRBJ2-6
v_call: TRBV2
clone_size: -

cdr3_aa: CASSLRQGRSSYNSPLHF
cdr3_nt: TGTGCCAGCAGTTTACGACAGGGAAGGAGCTCCTATAATTCACCCCTCCACTTT
d_call: TRBD1
j_call: TRBJ1-6
v_call: TRBV28
clone_size: -

cdr3_aa: CASSREPIITDHGYTF
cdr3_nt: TGTGCCAGCAGCAGGGAGCCCATCATAACTGATCATGGCTACACCTTC
d_call: -
j_call: TRBJ1-2
v_call: TRBV9
clone_size: -

cdr3_aa: CATSDRFSGRGDEQFF
cdr3_nt: TGTGCCACCAGTGATCGCTTTAGCGGGAGAGGGGATGAGCAGTTCTTC
d_call: TRBD2
j_call: TRBJ2-1
v_call: TRBV24-1
clone_size: -

cdr3_aa: CASSAQTGAVTSGANVLTF
cdr3_nt: TGTGCCAGCAGCGCCCAAACAGGGGCCGTCACCTCTGGGGCCAACGTCCTGACTTTC
d_call: TRBD1
j_call: TRBJ2-6
v_call: TRBV7-8
clone_size: -

cdr3_aa: CAISELGAGNQPQHF
cdr3_nt: TGTGCCATCAGTGAACTGGGAGCGGGCAATCAGCCCCAGCATTTT
d_call: -
j_call: TRBJ1-5
v_call: TRBV10-3
clone_size: -

cdr3_aa: CASSPRLGTQDEKLFF
cdr3_nt: TGTGCCAGCAGCCCCCGGCTGGGCACCCAGGATGAAAAACTGTTTTTT
d_call: -
j_call: TRBJ1-4
v_call: TRBV11-2
clone_size: few

cdr3_aa: CASRTGGVQPQHF
cdr3_nt: TGTGCCAGCAGGACAGGGGGCGTGCAGCCCCAGCATTTT
d_call: TRBD1
j_call: TRBJ1-5
v_call: TRBV6-5
clone_size: -

cdr3_aa: CASSTGQGGTTGANVLTF
cdr3_nt: TGTGCCAGTAGTACCGGACAGGGCGGAACTACTGGGGCCAACGTCCTGACTTTC
d_call: TRBD1
j_call: TRBJ2-6
v_call: TRBV19
clone_size: -

cdr3_aa: CASSSLQPGSSYNEQFF
cdr3_nt: TGTGCCAGTAGCTCCCTCCAACCGGGGAGCTCCTACAATGAGCAGTTCTTC
d_call: -
j_call: TRBJ2-1
v_call: TRBV19
clone_size: -

cdr3_aa: CASSVTGDQQYF
cdr3_nt: TGTGCCAGCAGCGTGACAGGGGATCAGCAGTACTTC
d_call: TRBD1
j_call: TRBJ2-7
v_call: TRBV9
clone_size: -

cdr3_aa: CASSPQLALETQYF
cdr3_nt: TGTGCCAGCAGCCCGCAGCTAGCTCTAGAGACCCAGTACTTC
d_call: -
j_call: TRBJ2-5
v_call: TRBV7-9
clone_size: few

cdr3_aa: CASTGFLNTEAFF
cdr3_nt: TGTGCCAGCACAGGGTTCTTGAACACTGAAGCTTTCTTT
d_call: -
j_call: TRBJ1-1
v_call: TRBV2
clone_size: few

cdr3_aa: CASSLVLIGTDRYGYTF
cdr3_nt: TGTGCCAGCAGCTTAGTATTGATTGGGACAGATCGCTATGGCTACACCTTC
d_call: TRBD1
j_call: TRBJ1-2
v_call: TRBV7-8
clone_size: -

cdr3_aa: CASRRAGGTSYNEQFF
cdr3_nt: TGCGCCAGCAGGCGGGCCGGCGGGACTTCCTACAATGAGCAGTTCTTC
d_call: -
j_call: TRBJ2-1
v_call: TRBV5-1
clone_size: once

cdr3_aa: CASSLARGSGRSYEQYF
cdr3_nt: TGTGCCAGCAGCTTAGCCCGGGGTAGCGGGAGGTCCTACGAGCAGTACTTC
d_call: TRBD2
j_call: TRBJ2-7
v_call: TRBV7-2
clone_size: -

cdr3_aa: CASSGQGRGQPQHF
cdr3_nt: TGTGCCAGTAGTGGACAGGGTAGGGGTCAGCCCCAGCATTTT
d_call: TRBD1
j_call: TRBJ1-5
v_call: TRBV19
clone_size: few

cdr3_aa: CASSLGPGDTQYF
cdr3_nt: TGTGCCAGCAGCTTAGGACCGGGGGATACGCAGTATTTT
d_call: -
j_call: TRBJ2-3
v_call: TRBV7-9
clone_size: -

cdr3_aa: CASSLDSVETQYF
cdr3_nt: TGTGCCAGCAGCTTGGACAGCGTGGAGACCCAGTACTTC
d_call: -
j_call: TRBJ2-5
v_call: TRBV7-9
clone_size: -

cdr3_aa: CASSRGSAEANTEAFF
cdr3_nt: TGCGCCAGCAGCAGGGGGTCCGCCGAGGCGAACACTGAAGCTTTCTTT
d_call: -
j_call: TRBJ1-1
v_call: TRBV5-1
clone_size: -

cdr3_aa: CASSEHGGNEQFF
cdr3_nt: TGTGCCAGCAGTGAACACGGGGGCAATGAGCAGTTCTTC
d_call: -
j_call: TRBJ2-1
v_call: TRBV2
clone_size: -

cdr3_aa: CASSFRDRGYEQYF
cdr3_nt: TGCGCCAGCAGCTTCCGGGACAGGGGCTACGAGCAGTACTTC
d_call: TRBD1
j_call: TRBJ2-7
v_call: TRBV5-1
clone_size: few

cdr3_aa: CASSPNPGNSYEQYF
cdr3_nt: TGTGCCAGCTCACCAAACCCCGGGAACTCCTACGAGCAGTACTTC
d_call: -
j_call: TRBJ2-7
v_call: TRBV18
clone_size: -

cdr3_aa: CASSLGRGETQYF
cdr3_nt: TGCGCCAGCAGCTTGGGTCGGGGGGAGACCCAGTACTTC
d_call: -
j_call: TRBJ2-5
v_call: TRBV5-1
clone_size: -

cdr3_aa: CASTSGLATNEQFF
cdr3_nt: TGTGCCAGCACCTCGGGACTAGCAACCAATGAGCAGTTCTTC
d_call: TRBD2
j_call: TRBJ2-1
v_call: TRBV6-5
clone_size: -

cdr3_aa: CASSLNGIRVNEQFF
cdr3_nt: TGCGCCAGCAGCTTGAACGGGATTAGGGTCAATGAGCAGTTCTTC
d_call: -
j_call: TRBJ2-1
v_call: TRBV5-1
clone_size: once

cdr3_aa: CASTSQRGINEQFF
cdr3_nt: TGTGCCAGTACCAGTCAACGCGGGATTAATGAGCAGTTCTTC
d_call: -
j_call: TRBJ2-1
v_call: TRBV19
clone_size: -

cdr3_aa: CASSLNPSGMGETQYF
cdr3_nt: TGTGCCAGCAGCTTAAATCCTAGCGGGATGGGGGAGACCCAGTACTTC
d_call: TRBD2
j_call: TRBJ2-5
v_call: TRBV7-6
clone_size: -

cdr3_aa: CASSTSYEQYF
cdr3_nt: TGTGCCAGCAGTACAAGCTACGAGCAGTACTTC
d_call: -
j_call: TRBJ2-7
v_call: TRBV2
clone_size: -

cdr3_aa: CASSLTQLYEQYF
cdr3_nt: TGTGCCAGCAGCTTAACCCAACTTTACGAGCAGTACTTC
d_call: -
j_call: TRBJ2-7
v_call: TRBV11-2
clone_size: -

cdr3_aa: CASSQGLVSGQGAHEQYF
cdr3_nt: TGCGCCAGCAGCCAAGGTTTGGTATCCGGACAGGGGGCCCACGAGCAGTACTTC
d_call: TRBD1
j_call: TRBJ2-7
v_call: TRBV4-3
clone_size: -

cdr3_aa: CASSRSGTAGGYTF
cdr3_nt: TGTGCCAGCAGCCGTTCCGGGACAGCGGGTGGCTACACCTTC
d_call: TRBD1
j_call: TRBJ1-2
v_call: TRBV7-8
clone_size: -

cdr3_aa: CASSINEDQPQHF
cdr3_nt: TGTGCCAGCAGCATAAATGAGGATCAGCCCCAGCATTTT
d_call: -
j_call: TRBJ1-5
v_call: TRBV7-9
clone_size: -

cdr3_aa: CASSSRKGENTIYF
cdr3_nt: TGTGCCAGCAGCTCCCGCAAAGGGGAAAACACCATATATTTT
d_call: -
j_call: TRBJ1-3
v_call: TRBV9
clone_size: few

cdr3_aa: CASSFFPLQGNYGYTF
cdr3_nt: TGTGCCAGCAGTTTTTTTCCCTTGCAGGGGAACTATGGCTACACCTTC
d_call: -
j_call: TRBJ1-2
v_call: TRBV27
clone_size: -

cdr3_aa: CASSLTESSGNTIYF
cdr3_nt: TGTGCCAGCTCCCTAACAGAGTCCTCTGGAAACACCATATATTTT
d_call: -
j_call: TRBJ1-3
v_call: TRBV18
clone_size: -

cdr3_aa: CASRPGLAGAGTGELFF
cdr3_nt: TGTGCCAGCAGACCGGGGCTAGCGGGAGCCGGCACCGGGGAGCTGTTTTTT
d_call: TRBD2
j_call: TRBJ2-2
v_call: TRBV7-3
clone_size: -

cdr3_aa: CAISAGTEDPPLHF
cdr3_nt: TGTGCCATCAGTGCCGGGACAGAAGATCCACCCCTCCACTTT
d_call: TRBD1
j_call: TRBJ1-6
v_call: TRBV10-3
clone_size: few

cdr3_aa: CASRLAGGSSYEQYF
cdr3_nt: TGTGCCAGCAGGTTAGCGGGGGGGAGCTCCTACGAGCAGTACTTC
d_call: TRBD2
j_call: TRBJ2-7
v_call: TRBV28
clone_size: -

cdr3_aa: CASSRQSFLGYTF
cdr3_nt: TGTGCCAGCAGCCGACAGTCCTTTTTGGGCTACACCTTC
d_call: -
j_call: TRBJ1-2
v_call: TRBV7-2
clone_size: -

cdr3_aa: CSVVGGRHSYNEQFF
cdr3_nt: TGCAGCGTTGTCGGGGGGCGGCACTCCTACAATGAGCAGTTCTTC
d_call: -
j_call: TRBJ2-1
v_call: TRBV29-1
clone_size: -

cdr3_aa: CASSLADTQYF
cdr3_nt: TGTGCCAGCAGTCTTGCGGATACGCAGTATTTT
d_call: -
j_call: TRBJ2-3
v_call: TRBV12-3/TRBV12-4
clone_size: -

cdr3_aa: CAWSATGPGELFF
cdr3_nt: TGTGCCTGGAGTGCGACAGGTCCCGGGGAGCTGTTTTTT
d_call: -
j_call: TRBJ2-2
v_call: TRBV30
clone_size: -

cdr3_aa: CASSAATSGGSGANVLTF
cdr3_nt: TGCGCCAGCAGCGCGGCCACTAGCGGAGGCTCTGGGGCCAACGTCCTGACTTTC
d_call: TRBD2
j_call: TRBJ2-6
v_call: TRBV5-1
clone_size: -

cdr3_aa: CASSIRGDKNIQYF
cdr3_nt: TGTGCCAGTAGTATTCGGGGGGACAAAAACATTCAGTACTTC
d_call: TRBD2
j_call: TRBJ2-4
v_call: TRBV19
clone_size: -

cdr3_aa: CASSLLATLHF
cdr3_nt: TGTGCCAGCAGCTTATTGGCAACCCTCCACTTT
d_call: -
j_call: TRBJ1-6
v_call: TRBV7-2
clone_size: -

cdr3_aa: CASSLTAGQDGYTF
cdr3_nt: TGCGCCAGCAGCTTGACGGCAGGGCAAGATGGCTACACCTTC
d_call: -
j_call: TRBJ1-2
v_call: TRBV5-1
clone_size: -